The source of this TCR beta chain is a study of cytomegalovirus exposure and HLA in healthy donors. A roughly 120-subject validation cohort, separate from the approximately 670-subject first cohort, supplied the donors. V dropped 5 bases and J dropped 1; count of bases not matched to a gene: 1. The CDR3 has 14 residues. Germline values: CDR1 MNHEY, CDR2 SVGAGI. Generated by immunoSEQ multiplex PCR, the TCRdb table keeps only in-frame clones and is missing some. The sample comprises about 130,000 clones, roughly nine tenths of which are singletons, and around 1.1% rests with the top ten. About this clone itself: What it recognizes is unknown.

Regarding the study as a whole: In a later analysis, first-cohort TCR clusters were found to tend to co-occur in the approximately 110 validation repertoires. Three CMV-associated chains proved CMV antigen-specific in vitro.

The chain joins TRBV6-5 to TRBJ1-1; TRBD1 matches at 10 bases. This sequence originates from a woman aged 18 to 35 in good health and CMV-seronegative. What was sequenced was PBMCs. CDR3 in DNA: TGTGCCAGCAGTCGGACAGGGGGGAACACTGAAGCTTTCTTT. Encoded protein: CASSRTGGNTEAFF.